This T cell receptor beta chain was identified during a study of blood T cell repertoires in COVID-19. Study summary: Acute and convalescent COVID-19 samples came from the United States, Italy and Spain.

Assignment of participants to cohorts was predicated upon participant-reported clinical history. Two negative PCRs, clearance, or symptom resolution were required of recovered Cohort 3 donors. Germline-derived CDR1 and CDR2 are SQVTM and ANQGSEA. V dropped 6 bases and J dropped 3 bases, with 14 bases sitting between them. The CDR3 contains 14 residues. The method was immunoSEQ multiplex PCR; TCRdb's version includes in-frame clones alone and lacks a portion of them. The sample shows 300,000 to 400,000 clones, over 70% of them seen only once. V gene TRBV29-1 combines with J gene TRBJ2-2; the D gene is possibly TRBD1 (6 bases). The sample comprised PBMCs or T cells enriched from blood (not recorded which). This TCR came from a man aged 25-45 years who had recovered from COVID-19. The CDR3 coding sequence is TGCAGCGTCGCGTGGGGGCCTTACACCGGGGAGCTGTTTTTT. It specifies CSVAWGPYTGELFF.